The 20 T cell receptor beta chains below come from one sample, sequenced in a study of T cell responses to AZD1222 COVID-19 vaccine. Profiling relied on immunoSEQ multiplex PCR, and the TCRdb table lists in-frame clones only, not all of them. Found here are 180,000 or so clones, roughly 94% of them singletons; the top ten hold approximately 0.6%. Sequenced material: peripheral blood, taken on day 0 of AZD1222 vaccination. The receptors derive from an adult in good health.

V and J are TRBV18 and TRBJ1-4; perhaps TRBD1 as D (6 bases). Germline lookup yields CDR1 KGHSH and CDR2 LQKENI. This CDR3 has 15 amino acids. V was clipped by 2 bases and J by 2 bases, with 9 bases between them. In nucleotides, the CDR3 is TGTGCCAGCTCACCAGGGGGCGCGACTAATGAAAAACTGTTTTTT. Amino acid sequence: CASSPGGATNEKLFF.

The chain is built from TRBV6-5 and TRBJ1-4; no clear D gene. Germline values: CDR1 MNHEY, CDR2 SVGAGI. The CDR3 contains 12 residues. V was cut by 5 bases and J by 6 bases, with 7 bases left in between. The CDR3 DNA is TGTGCCAGCAGTCGACAATATGAAAAACTGTTTTTT. Translation gives CASSRQYEKLFF.

The chain links TRBV2 to TRBJ2-1; 7 bases match TRBD1. Germline V gives CDR1 SNHLY, CDR2 FYNNEI. V trimming: 2 bases; J trimming: 2 bases; junction bases outside the gene matches: 9. The CDR3 runs to 17 residues. The CDR3 DNA reads TGTGCCAGCAGTGAATTCCGATCAGGGGGAGCCTACAATGAGCAGTTCTTC. Protein: CASSEFRSGGAYNEQFF.

V and J are TRBV27 and TRBJ1-2; the D gene is possibly TRBD1 (5 bases). Trimming took off 3 bases at V and 1 base at J, with 12 bases between the two ends. Per the germline V gene, CDR1 is MNHEY and CDR2 is SMNVEV (reference sequence). This CDR3 contains 15 residues. The CDR3 loop is CASSFAGGNNYGYTF. CDR3 bases: TGTGCCAGCAGTTTCGCCGGGGGTAATAACTATGGCTACACCTTC.

This sequence joins TRBV19 and TRBJ2-7, with 9 bases matching TRBD2. This CDR3 has 12 residues. The V and J ends lost 6 bases and 6 bases, in that order; junction bases with no gene match: 3. Germline V gene sequence: CDR1 LNHDA, CDR2 SQIVND (reference sequence). This CDR3 reads CASSQGLAEQYF. The CDR3 DNA reads as TGTGCCAGTAGCCAGGGACTAGCCGAGCAGTACTTC.

As DNA, the CDR3 is TGTGCCTGGAGCCCTGGCGGGAGCTATGGCTACACCTTC. Translating gives CAWSPGGSYGYTF. V is TRBV30 and J is TRBJ1-2; unclear D gene. The CDR3 extends over 13 amino acids. The germline gives CDR1 GTSNPN, CDR2 SVGIG (reference sequence). The V and J ends lost 3 bases and 4 bases respectively, with 12 bases between them.

J is TRBJ2-1 and V is TRBV11-2; possibly TRBD2 for D (6 bases). Trimming stripped 0 bases from V and 2 bases from J, with 14 bases between. Germline assignment: CDR1 SGHAT and CDR2 FQNNGV. CDR3 length: 17 residues. The CDR3 sequence is CASSLDDASGPYNEQFF. DNA for the CDR3: TGTGCCAGCAGCTTAGATGACGCGAGCGGGCCCTACAATGAGCAGTTCTTC.

The table lists this clone with a count of one. The chain employs TRBV27 and TRBJ2-7, with TRBD2 identical over 8 bases. Germline values: CDR1 MNHEY, CDR2 SMNVEV (reference sequence). With V trimmed by 3 bases and J by 2 bases, 3 bases remained unmatched. The CDR3 spans 14 residues. The CDR3: CASSFRGGTYEQYF. In DNA, the CDR3 is TGTGCCAGCAGTTTCCGGGGGGGGACCTACGAGCAGTACTTC.

The chain links TRBV15 to TRBJ1-2; D remains unclear. From germline, CDR1 is LNHNV and CDR2 YYDKDF (reference sequence). V gave up 5 bases and J gave up 5 bases, with 21 bases separating them. The CDR3 spans 16 residues. CDR3 amino acids: CATSSLSATVPYGYTF. In DNA form, the CDR3 reads TGTGCCACCAGCTCATTATCGGCCACGGTTCCTTATGGCTACACCTTC.

V gene TRBV15 combines with J gene TRBJ1-2; D may be TRBD1 (6 bases). Germline loops: CDR1 LNHNV, CDR2 YYDKDF (reference sequence). The ends were cut back, 3 bases at V and 4 bases at J, with 9 bases in the middle. There are 13 residues in the CDR3. CDR3 sequence reads: CATSSRGVYGYTF. In nucleotides, the CDR3 is TGTGCCACCAGCAGCAGGGGCGTCTATGGCTACACCTTC. The whole variable domain, remainder taken from reference TRBV15 and TRBJ1-2, is DAMVIQNPRYQVTQFGKPVTLSCSQTLNHNVMYWYQQKSSQAPKLLFHYYDKDFNNEADTPDNFQSRRPNTSFCFLDIRSPGLGDTAMYLCATSSRGVYGYTFGSGTRLTVV.

This clone was observed once. This chain links TRBV7-5 with TRBJ2-3; TRBD1 is taken as the D call from the table, unchecked against the DNA. TRBV7-5 represents a pseudogene. This CDR3 has 17 residues. The CDR3 coding sequence is TGTGTCAGAAGCTTCCACCGATTGACAGGGTACACAGATACGCAGTATTTT. Translated, it gives CVRSFHRLTGYTDTQYF.

V is TRBV5-1 and J is TRBJ1-1; D is perhaps TRBD1 (5 bases). Trimming left V 1 base short and J 5 bases short, with 12 bases between. The CDR3 loop spans 14 amino acids. Germline CDR1 SGHRS, CDR2 YFSETQ. The CDR3: CASSLTDGGTEAFF. The CDR3 DNA follows: TGCGCCAGCAGCTTGACTGACGGGGGGACTGAAGCTTTCTTT.

The chain links TRBV27 to TRBJ1-2; D is unresolved. The germline V gene encodes CDR1 MNHEY and CDR2 SMNVEV (reference sequence). CDR3 length equals 15 residues. V was pared by 0 bases and J by 0 bases, with 8 bases between. Here the CDR3 DNA reads TGTGCCAGCAGTTTATCGCGAGGACCTAACTATGGCTACACCTTC. Residues: CASSLSRGPNYGYTF.

The chain employs TRBV3-1 (or the pseudogene TRBV3-2) and TRBJ1-1; TRBD1 aligns across 8 bases. The CDR3 has 15 residues. Germline-derived CDR1 and CDR2 are LGHDT and YNNKEL (reference sequence). With 4 bases clipped from V and 0 bases from J, the junction kept 4 bases outside the gene matches. CDR3 coding DNA: TGTGCCAGCAGCCTTACAGGGGGGATGAACACTGAAGCTTTCTTT. This encodes CASSLTGGMNTEAFF.

V and J are TRBV30 and TRBJ1-6; D is possibly TRBD1 (6 bases). Per the germline V gene, CDR1 is GTSNPN and CDR2 is SVGIG (reference sequence). Trimming cost V 0 bases and J 14 bases, with 8 bases left between them. This CDR3 comprises 11 residues. The CDR3 region is CAWSVRGTLHF. The CDR3, as DNA: TGTGCCTGGAGTGTAAGGGGGACCCTCCACTTT.

The chain couples TRBV5-6 to TRBJ1-1; no firm D call. Between the trimmed V and J ends, which lost 4 bases and 5 bases, there was a span of 9 bases. The CDR3 is 12 residues long. Germline V lookup: CDR1 SGHDT, CDR2 YYEEEE. CDR3 nucleotide sequence: TGTGCCAGCAGCACCGGGGTAACTGAAGCTTTCTTT. Amino acids: CASSTGVTEAFF.

This chain connects TRBV4-1 to TRBJ2-4, with no clear D. Germline loops: CDR1 MGHRA, CDR2 YSYEKL. The CDR3 covers 19 residues. V dropped 0 bases and J dropped 2 bases, with 20 bases sitting between them. CDR3: CASSQDSPLIRTPKNIQYF. CDR3 bases: TGCGCCAGCAGCCAAGATAGTCCCCTGATCCGGACCCCCAAAAACATTCAGTACTTC.

The chain uses TRBV19 and TRBJ1-1; TRBD1 agrees at 9 bases. The CDR3 extends over 14 amino acids. Germline V gene sequence: CDR1 LNHDA, CDR2 SQIVND (reference sequence). Unmatched junction bases numbered 4, after V lost 4 bases and J lost 4 bases. CDR3 residues: CASSRGQGFTEAFF. CDR3 nucleotide sequence: TGTGCCAGTAGTAGAGGACAGGGGTTCACTGAAGCTTTCTTT.

V is TRBV4-1 and J is TRBJ2-5, with D tentatively TRBD2 (5 bases). CDR3 length: 15 amino acids. V shed 1 base and J shed 9 bases, with 18 bases lying between them. Looked up from germline, CDR1 is MGHRA and CDR2 is YSYEKL. The CDR3 loop is CASSQAQGPFGAQYF. The CDR3 nucleotides read TGCGCCAGCAGCCAAGCCCAAGGTCCGTTCGGGGCCCAGTACTTC.

The V and J genes are TRBV11-2 and TRBJ1-2; D possibly corresponds to TRBD1 (5 bases). The CDR3 length is 16 residues. The V gene's germline CDR1 is SGHAT and CDR2 FQNNGV. The V end was cut by 5 bases, the J end by 0 bases, with 16 bases between. The CDR3 sequence: CASSPRGSLANYGYTF. CDR3 in DNA: TGTGCCAGCAGCCCGCGGGGGTCATTGGCTAACTATGGCTACACCTTC.